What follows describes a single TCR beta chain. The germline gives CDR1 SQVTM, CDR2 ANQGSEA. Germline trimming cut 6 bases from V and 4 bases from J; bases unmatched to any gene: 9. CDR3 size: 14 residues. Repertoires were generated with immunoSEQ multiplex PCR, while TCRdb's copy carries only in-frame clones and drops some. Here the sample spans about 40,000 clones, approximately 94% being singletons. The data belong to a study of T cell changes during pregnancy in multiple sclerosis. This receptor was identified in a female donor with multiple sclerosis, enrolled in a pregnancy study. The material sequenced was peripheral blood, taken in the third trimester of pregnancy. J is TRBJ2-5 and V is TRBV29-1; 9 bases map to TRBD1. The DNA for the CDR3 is TGCAGCGTCACCTCCGGGACAGGGAGAGAGACCCAGTACTTC. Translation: CSVTSGTGRETQYF.